These T cell receptor beta chains were read from a single sample in a study of shared clonotypes between healthy human individuals. Using immunoSEQ multiplex PCR, the repertoire was profiled, and TCRdb retains in-frame clones only, with some absent. Among about 1.1 million clones, more than 75% were seen once, and the ten largest hold around 0.61%. The material sequenced was memory CD4+ T cells from PBMCs. The receptors were sampled from a man between 18 and 29 years old in good health. Some clones in this sample may be carry-over from other donors' samples. CDR3s leave out the opening cysteine and the closing phenylalanine or tryptophan.

TRBV19 ASSMRPHKETQY
TRBV9 ASSGRTASTDTQY
TRBV30 AWSEQGNTEAF
TRBV7-9 ASTKGGARGNTIY
TRBV5-1 ASSLGQGITEAF
TRBV7-9 ASSFAGGDEQF
TRBV5-1 ASSLDRSPGTQY
TRBV21-1 ASRRTEEKLF
TRBV6-5 ASSLNGQGKDTQY
TRBV29-1 SVGRETQY
TRBV4-2 ASSQARGQGNNQPQH
TRBV2 ASSEAGATQETQY
TRBV7-2 ASSVRRTSGSENEQF
TRBV7-9 ASSLAVGQGNEKLF
TRBV5-1 ASSSQGGGGYGYT
TRBV5-1 ASSWSRDRGEQY
TRBV6-1 ASSEAGLAGGPVAQY
TRBV7-9 ASSLARTGRPGELF
TRBV7-2 ASSLMAGEVYEQY
TRBV6-1 ASSEILGGTEAF
TRBV5-4 ASSLAGGDTQY
TRBV4-1 ASSQDRDQGGYEQY
TRBV5-1 ASRISQGGRTEAF
TRBV5-1 ASSLPGMGDNEQF
TRBV15 ATSREGFGLAGVWNTGELF
TRBV28 ASSTNYRGREQDDTQY
TRBV27 ARTPWPRGPNEKLF
TRBV9 ASSPQTGVGAQY
TRBV6-5 ASSSGLSIEQF
TRBV9 ATTGHPSNTGELF
TRBV9 ASSATKGLRDSNYEQY
TRBV2 ASSEAGGQY
TRBV19 ASSIIMAYGYT
TRBV20-1 SAGAGVNAF
TRBV5-4 ASSLAGRSAEYEQY
TRBV18 ASLQGARDTIY
TRBV12-1 ASSPQTGTDTQY
TRBV20-1 SALRETQY
TRBV30 AWSALQGAGF
TRBV11-2 ASSLVVEKLF
TRBV27 ASSPLQIRGGRYNEQF
TRBV6-1 ASSEVSGVNYGYT